Each of the 13 T cell receptor beta chains below was sequenced from the same sample in a study of shared clonotypes between healthy human individuals. Measured with immunoSEQ multiplex PCR; TCRdb has only the in-frame clones, and not every one. The sample lists 1.5 million to 1.9 million clones, 95% to 99% occurring once. The sequenced sample consisted of naive CD4+ T cells sorted from blood. The subset was: CD45RA+ positively selected. These receptor sequences come from a man in his thirties or forties in good health.

The rearrangement uses TRBV6-4 and TRBJ2-4, with TRBD1 matching 9 bases. Germline values: CDR1 MRHNA, CDR2 SNTAGT. The CDR3 is made up of 18 amino acids. Unmatched junction bases numbered 9, after V lost 2 bases and J lost 1 base. CDR3 sequence: CASSDPPDRGVAKNIQYF. Written as DNA, the CDR3 is TGTGCCAGCAGTGACCCCCCGGACAGGGGTGTCGCCAAAAACATTCAGTACTTC.

The V gene is TRBV4-3, the J gene TRBJ1-4; 7 bases are a match to TRBD1. Trimming cost V 0 bases and J 7 bases; bases outside gene matches: 20. This CDR3 contains 20 residues. Germline V CDR1 and CDR2: LGHNA, YSLEER. The CDR3 nucleotides read TGCGCCAGCAGCCAAGACCCGGTGGGGACAGATAGGGCAGAGGGTGAAAAACTGTTTTTT. It yields the protein CASSQDPVGTDRAEGEKLFF.

The chain joins TRBV18 to TRBJ2-3; D ambiguous. Per germline, CDR1 KGHSH and CDR2 LQKENI. V lost 4 bases to trimming and J lost 1 base, with 6 bases between them. CDR3 length: 13 amino acids. The CDR3 spells CASSQDRTDTQYF. The DNA of the CDR3 is TGTGCCAGCTCACAGGACCGCACAGATACGCAGTATTTT. Complete variable domain (other parts from reference TRBV18 and TRBJ2-3): NAGVMQNPRHLVRRRGQEARLRCSPMKGHSHVYWYRQLPEEGLKFMVYLQKENIIDESGMPKERFSAEFPKEGPSILRIQQVVRGDSAAYFCASSQDRTDTQYFGPGTRLTVL.

About this clone itself: The same CDR3 can be traced to other DNA sequences in this sample. The CDR3 DNA follows: TGTGCCAGCAGTTTAATCTCGAACACTGAAGCTTTCTTT. This codes for CASSLISNTEAFF. The chain carries TRBV27 and TRBJ1-1; D is unresolved. V was trimmed by 2 bases and J by 1 base, leaving 5 bases between them. This CDR3 contains 13 residues. CDR1 is MNHEY, CDR2 SMNVEV, per germline (reference sequence).

The chain employs TRBV19 and TRBJ1-2; 8 nucleotides line up with TRBD1. The junction had 3 bases not matched to a gene; V was cut back by 5 bases and J by 4 bases. In germline, CDR1 is LNHDA, CDR2 SQIVND (reference sequence). The CDR3 spans 13 residues. CDR3 residues: CASSPGQGYGYTF. DNA of the CDR3: TGTGCCAGTAGTCCCGGACAGGGCTATGGCTACACCTTC.

In regard to this clone: At the DNA level, this CDR3 is encoded by other sequences in the same sample as well. This chain connects TRBV5-1 to TRBJ2-1, with 8 nucleotides matching TRBD2. V lost 3 bases and J lost 5; bases outside the gene matches: 4. The germline V gene has CDR1 SGHRS and CDR2 YFSETQ. There are 14 residues in the CDR3. The CDR3 is CASSYGTSNNEQFF. CDR3 bases: TGCGCCAGCAGCTACGGGACTAGTAACAATGAGCAGTTCTTC.

About this clone itself: Within the sample, other DNA sequences also encode this same CDR3. This rearrangement joins TRBV7-9 to TRBJ2-3; D is ambiguous. Trimming cost V 0 bases and J 4 bases, with 5 bases left between them. CDR3 length equals 13 residues. CDR1 is SEHNR, CDR2 FQNEAQ, per germline (reference sequence). CDR3 DNA sequence: TGTGCCAGCAGCTTAGCTGGCGCAGATACGCAGTATTTT. This codes for CASSLAGADTQYF.

This clone was seen just once. This chain joins TRBV9 and TRBJ2-5; D is tentatively TRBD1 or TRBD2 (5 bases each). Germline V gives CDR1 SGDLS, CDR2 YYNGEE. The CDR3 sequence is 15 residues long. V lost 3 bases and J 7 bases, leaving 19 bases between the germline ends. The CDR3 sequence is CASSGGTTGIVTQYF. CDR3 sequence (DNA): TGTGCCAGCAGCGGTGGGACCACGGGGATAGTGACCCAGTACTTC.

This clone was found once. V is TRBV4-1 and J is TRBJ2-7, with TRBD2 matching 11 bases. The germline V gene encodes CDR1 MGHRA and CDR2 YSYEKL. The CDR3 has 19 residues. The trim removed 4 bases at V and 6 bases at J, leaving 20 bases unmatched. The DNA for the CDR3 is TGCGCCAGCAGCCTAGCCCCCCCTATTACTAGCGGGAGTCCTTTCGAGCAGTACTTC. Translating gives CASSLAPPITSGSPFEQYF.

The chain uses TRBV7-9 and TRBJ2-3; perhaps TRBD1 as D (7 bases). Trimming shortened V by 5 bases and J by 5 bases, and 17 bases separated the two germline ends. The length of the CDR3 is 15 residues. From germline, CDR1 is SEHNR and CDR2 FQNEAQ (reference sequence). The CDR3 DNA is TGTGCCAGCAGCCCCCGACAGGGAGGTGTAGATACGCAGTATTTT. It is translated as CASSPRQGGVDTQYF.

The chain joins TRBV6-1 to TRBJ2-1; 10 bases match TRBD1. The CDR3 contains 13 residues. V lost 4 bases to trimming and J lost 10 bases; unmatched junction nucleotides: 4. Germline loops: CDR1 MNHNS, CDR2 SASEGT. The chain's CDR3 is CASSALGQGEQFF. The DNA for the CDR3 is TGTGCCAGCAGTGCCCTGGGACAGGGGGAGCAGTTCTTC.

The rearrangement joins TRBV6-1 to TRBJ1-2; no reliable D call. The CDR3 is 11 amino acids. Germline V gives CDR1 MNHNS, CDR2 SASEGT. The V end was cut by 3 bases, the J end by 3 bases, with 2 bases between. In nucleotides, the CDR3 is TGTGCCAGCAGTGATTACTATGGCTACACCTTC. Its translation: CASSDYYGYTF.

The chain employs TRBV19 and TRBJ2-1, with TRBD2 matching 10 bases. The J segment lost 8 bases and the V segment lost 3 bases, leaving 19 bases of the junction unmatched. The V gene's germline CDR1 is LNHDA and CDR2 SQIVND (reference sequence). The CDR3 has 19 residues. The CDR3 nucleotides read TGTGCCAGTAGTATTAGAGGGCTAGCGGGAGTGGGGCCGATGGATGAGCAGTTCTTC. It yields the protein CASSIRGLAGVGPMDEQFF. Filled out from reference TRBV19 and TRBJ2-1, the complete variable domain reads DGGITQSPKYLFRKEGQNVTLSCEQNLNHDAMYWYRQDPGQGLRLIYYSQIVNDFQKGDIAEGYSVSREKKESFPLTVTSAQKNPTAFYLCASSIRGLAGVGPMDEQFFGPGTRLTVL.